This is a list of T cell receptor beta chains from one sample in a study of shared clonotypes between healthy human individuals. Generated by immunoSEQ multiplex PCR, the TCRdb table keeps only in-frame clones and is missing some. The profile covers millions of clones, with 85% to 95% appearing a single time and approximately 0.13% taken by the ten largest. The sample consisted of naive CD4+ T cells sorted from blood. These receptors all stem from a man younger than 35 in good health. The CDR3 runs from the conserved cysteine through the conserved F or W. D genes are given only for firm matches.

>TRBJ1-5|TRBV6-6|.
TGTGCCAGCAGTTTCCACACAGGTCAGCCCCAGCATTTT
CASSFHTGQPQHF
>TRBJ1-4|TRBV5-6|.
TGTGCCAGCAGCTTTCGACTAGGTGAAAAACTGTTTTTT
CASSFRLGEKLFF
>TRBJ1-2|TRBV7-9|TRBD1
TGTGCCAGCACCATCTTGACAGGGGGCGTTCCTTTCTATGGCTACACCTTC
CASTILTGGVPFYGYTF
>TRBJ2-2|TRBV27|.
TGTGCCATCGGACTGGGATCGAACACCGGGGAGCTGTTTTTT
CAIGLGSNTGELFF
>TRBJ1-2|TRBV19|.
TGTGCCAGTAGTTATGTCGAACAGAGCTATGGCTACACCTTC
CASSYVEQSYGYTF
>TRBJ2-5|TRBV5-1|.
TGCGCCAGCAGCTTGGAGGGGCGCTGGGAGACCCAGTACTTC
CASSLEGRWETQYF
>TRBJ1-2|TRBV30|.
TGTGCCTGGAGTGTTTGGCAGGGTGGCTACACCTTC
CAWSVWQGGYTF
>TRBJ1-6|TRBV11-2|.
TGTGCCAGCAGCCGAGGGGGAGGACCCCTCCACTTT
CASSRGGGPLHF
>TRBJ2-1|TRBV7-9|.
TGTGCCAGCAGTTTTTCCGCGGGCGAGCAGTTCTTC
CASSFSAGEQFF
>TRBJ2-7|TRBV7-9|.
TGTGCCAGCGATTCCGGGCCAGCCCTCGAGGGGCAGTACTTC
CASDSGPALEGQYF
>TRBJ1-4|TRBV10-3|.
TGTGCCATCGGGGACGGGAATGAAAAACTGTTTTTT
CAIGDGNEKLFF
>TRBJ2-7|TRBV6-1|.
TGTGCCTCCACCACGGGGTACGAGCAGTACTTC
CASTTGYEQYF
>TRBJ2-3|TRBV5-1|TRBD2
TGCGCCAGCGACCGGACTAGCGGAAACACAGATACGCAGTATTTT
CASDRTSGNTDTQYF
>TRBJ2-2|TRBV4-1|.
TGCGCCAGCAGCCAAGATCCATGGCAGGGGAACACCGGGGAGCTGTTTTTT
CASSQDPWQGNTGELFF
>TRBJ2-3|TRBV2|TRBD1
TGTGCCAGCAGGCCGCCTACCGAAGACAGGGTGAGCACAGATACGCAGTATTTT
CASRPPTEDRVSTDTQYF
>TRBJ1-2|TRBV5-1|.
TGCGCCAGCAGCTTGGGGCCCGATGGGCTTGGCTACACCTTC
CASSLGPDGLGYTF
>TRBJ2-4|TRBV19|TRBD2
TGTGCCAGTAGCAAGGGACTAGCGGGAGGGGCCGGAGCCAAAAACATTCAGTACTTC
CASSKGLAGGAGAKNIQYF